This T cell receptor beta chain emerged from a study of blood T cell repertoires in COVID-19. The assay was immunoSEQ multiplex PCR, and TCRdb's table has in-frame clones only and misses some. The data contain 140,000 to 150,000 clones, roughly 88% of them singletons. Germline-derived CDR1 and CDR2 are SGHRS and YFSETQ. The V gene lost 9 bases and the J gene lost 5 bases, with 11 bases spanning the gap. The CDR3 has 11 residues. V and J are TRBV5-1 and TRBJ1-1; D perhaps matches TRBD1 (5 bases). This TCR was recovered from a man aged 60-69 years with active or convalescent COVID-19. The sample was peripheral blood. CDR3 in amino acids: CATRQGTEAFF. The DNA of the CDR3 is TGCGCCACCAGGCAGGGTACTGAAGCTTTCTTT.